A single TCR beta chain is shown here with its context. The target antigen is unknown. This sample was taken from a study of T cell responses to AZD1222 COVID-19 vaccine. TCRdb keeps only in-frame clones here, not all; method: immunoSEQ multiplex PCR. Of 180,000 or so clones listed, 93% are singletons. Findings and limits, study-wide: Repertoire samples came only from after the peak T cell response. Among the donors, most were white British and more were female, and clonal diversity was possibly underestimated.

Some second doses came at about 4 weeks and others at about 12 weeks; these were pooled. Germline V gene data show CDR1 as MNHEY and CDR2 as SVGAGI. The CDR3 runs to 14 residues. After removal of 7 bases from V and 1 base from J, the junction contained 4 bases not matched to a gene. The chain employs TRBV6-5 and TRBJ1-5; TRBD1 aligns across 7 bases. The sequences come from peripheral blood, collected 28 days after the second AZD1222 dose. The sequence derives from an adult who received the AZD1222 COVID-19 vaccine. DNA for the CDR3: TGTGCCAGCATCATACAGGGGAGCAATCAGCCCCAGCATTTT. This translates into CASIIQGSNQPQHF.